This T cell receptor beta chain was recovered during a study of T cell changes during pregnancy in multiple sclerosis. Germline CDR1 and CDR2: SGHVS and FQNEAQ. The ends lost 2 bases at V and 6 bases at J; junction bases unmatched: 10. The length of the CDR3 is 16 residues. The protocol was immunoSEQ multiplex PCR, while the TCRdb copy is restricted to in-frame clones and leaves out a portion. The table includes about 40,000 clones, under 95% detected once. The material sequenced was CD8+ T cells from peripheral blood mononuclear cells, taken in the first trimester of pregnancy. The chain recombines TRBV7-8 with TRBJ2-4; TRBD2 matches at 7 bases. This receptor was taken from a female donor with multiple sclerosis, enrolled in a pregnancy study. The CDR3 DNA is TGTGCCAGCAGCTTATCGGGGGGTCGAGATGGAAACATTCAGTACTTC. This codes for CASSLSGGRDGNIQYF.